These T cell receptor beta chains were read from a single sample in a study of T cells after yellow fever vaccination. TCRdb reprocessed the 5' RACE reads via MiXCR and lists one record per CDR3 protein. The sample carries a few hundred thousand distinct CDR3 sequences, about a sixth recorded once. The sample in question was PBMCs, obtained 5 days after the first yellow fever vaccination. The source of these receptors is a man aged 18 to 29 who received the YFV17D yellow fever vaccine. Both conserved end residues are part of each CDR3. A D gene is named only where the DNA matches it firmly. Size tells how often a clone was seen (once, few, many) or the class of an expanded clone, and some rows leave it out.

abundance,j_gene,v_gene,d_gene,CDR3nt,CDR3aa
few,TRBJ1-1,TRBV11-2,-,TGTGCCAGCAGCCCCAATCGAGCCACTGAAGCTTTCTTT,CASSPNRATEAFF
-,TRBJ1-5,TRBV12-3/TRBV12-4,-,TGTGCCAGCAGTTTCTTTTCGGGGGGCAGACCCCAGCATTTT,CASSFFSGGRPQHF
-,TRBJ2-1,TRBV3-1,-,TGTGCCAGCAGCCAAGACTCCCTACCGTCGACAGGACGGCAGTTCTTC,CASSQDSLPSTGRQFF
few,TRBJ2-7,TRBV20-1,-,TGCAGTGCTACACGACAAGCCGAGCAGTACTTC,CSATRQAEQYF
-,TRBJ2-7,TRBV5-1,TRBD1,TGCGCCAGCAGGTGGGGAGGGACAGGGGGCTACGAGCAGTACTTC,CASRWGGTGGYEQYF
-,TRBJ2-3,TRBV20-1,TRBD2,TGCAGTGCTACCCCGACTAGCGGGGCAACAGATACGCAGTATTTT,CSATPTSGATDTQYF
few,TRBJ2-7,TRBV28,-,TGTGCCAGCAGTGCCCGGGACACAACCTACGAGCAGTACTTC,CASSARDTTYEQYF
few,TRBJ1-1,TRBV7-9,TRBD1,TGTGCCAGCAGCCCAGGGGGTCTCACTGAAGCTTTCTTT,CASSPGGLTEAFF
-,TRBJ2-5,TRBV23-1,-,TGCGCCAGCAGTCAGGGGCAGGGCAGGCGGCGGGAGACCCAGTACTTC,CASSQGQGRRRETQYF
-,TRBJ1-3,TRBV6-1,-,TGTGCCAGCAGGATGGGACTGGACTCTGGAAACACCATATATTTT,CASRMGLDSGNTIYF
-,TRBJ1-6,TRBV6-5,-,TGTGCCAGCAGTTACTCCTCTTATAGGCAGAATAATTCACCCCTCCACTTT,CASSYSSYRQNNSPLHF
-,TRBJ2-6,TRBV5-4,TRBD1,TGTGCCAGCAGCTTGGCCTTCTCAGGGGGCGGAGGGGCCAACGTCCTGACTTTC,CASSLAFSGGGGANVLTF
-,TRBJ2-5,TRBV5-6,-,TGTGCCAGCAGCTGGGGCACCCCAGAGACCCAGTACTTC,CASSWGTPETQYF
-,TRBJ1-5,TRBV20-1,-,TGCAGTGATACCGACATCAATCAGCCCCAGCATTTT,CSDTDINQPQHF
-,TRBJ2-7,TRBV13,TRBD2,TGTGCCAGCAGCTTAGCAGGCAGCGGGGGGCCCTACTCCTACGAGCAGTACTTC,CASSLAGSGGPYSYEQYF
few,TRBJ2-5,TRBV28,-,TGTGCCAGCAGTTCCAGGGTGGGGGAGACCCAGTACTTC,CASSSRVGETQYF
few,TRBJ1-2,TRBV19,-,TGTGCCAGTAGTTCAACAGGGAGCCCCAAAAATGGCTACACCTTC,CASSSTGSPKNGYTF
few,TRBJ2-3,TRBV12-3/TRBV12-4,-,TGTGCCAGCAGTGCCCGGGCGAACACAGATACGCAGTATTTT,CASSARANTDTQYF
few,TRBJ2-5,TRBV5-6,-,TGTGCCAGCAGCTTCGGGCTAAAAGAGACCCAGTACTTC,CASSFGLKETQYF
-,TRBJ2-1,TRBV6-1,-,TGTGCCAGCAGTGAAATCGCCCGGGGGGAGCAGTTCTTC,CASSEIARGEQFF
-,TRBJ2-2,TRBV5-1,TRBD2,TGCGCCAGCAGCTTGGAGGGGACTAGAGCCACCGGGGAGCTGTTTTTT,CASSLEGTRATGELFF
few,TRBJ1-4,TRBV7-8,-,TGTGCCAGCAGCCCCCGGGGAACAACTAATGAAAAACTGTTTTTT,CASSPRGTTNEKLFF
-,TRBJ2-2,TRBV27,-,TGTGCCACCGGTTGGGGGTTCGGGGAGCTGTTTTTT,CATGWGFGELFF
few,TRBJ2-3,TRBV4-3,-,TGCGCCAGCAGCCAAGGCTCAGGGGTGGTGGGCACAGATACGCAGTATTTT,CASSQGSGVVGTDTQYF
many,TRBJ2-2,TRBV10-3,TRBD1,TGTGCCATAGGGAGGACAGGGCCACCCGGGGAGCTGTTTTTT,CAIGRTGPPGELFF
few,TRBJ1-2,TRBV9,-,TGTGCCAGCAGCCTAGGGGTTGAGGGCTATGGCTACACCTTC,CASSLGVEGYGYTF
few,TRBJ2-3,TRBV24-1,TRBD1,TGTGCCACCAGTGATACGGGACAGGACAATACGCAGTATTTT,CATSDTGQDNTQYF
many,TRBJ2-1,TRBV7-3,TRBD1,TGTGCCAGCAGCTTGGGACAGGGGGGTGAGCAGTTCTTC,CASSLGQGGEQFF
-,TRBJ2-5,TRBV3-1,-,TGTGCCAGCAGCCAGAGTGCACAGGGCGGAGAGACCCAGTACTTC,CASSQSAQGGETQYF
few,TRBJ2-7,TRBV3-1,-,TGTGCCAGCAGCCAAGATCGGAGGGGCGAGCAGTACTTC,CASSQDRRGEQYF